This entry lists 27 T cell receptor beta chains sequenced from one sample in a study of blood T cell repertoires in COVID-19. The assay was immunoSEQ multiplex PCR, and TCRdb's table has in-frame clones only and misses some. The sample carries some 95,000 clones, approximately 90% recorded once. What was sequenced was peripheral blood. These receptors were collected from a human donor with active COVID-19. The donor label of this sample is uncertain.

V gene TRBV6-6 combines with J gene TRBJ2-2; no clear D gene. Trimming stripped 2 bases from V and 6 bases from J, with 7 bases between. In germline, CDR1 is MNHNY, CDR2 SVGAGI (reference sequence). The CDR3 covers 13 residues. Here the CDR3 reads CASSYPGPGELFF. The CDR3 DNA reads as TGTGCCAGCAGTTACCCGGGTCCCGGGGAGCTGTTTTTT.

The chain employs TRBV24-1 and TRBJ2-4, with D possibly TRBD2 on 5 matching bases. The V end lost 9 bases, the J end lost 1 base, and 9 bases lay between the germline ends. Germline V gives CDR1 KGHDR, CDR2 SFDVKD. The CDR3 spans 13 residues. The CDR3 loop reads CATRDGAKNIQYF. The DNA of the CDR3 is TGTGCCACCCGGGATGGCGCCAAAAACATTCAGTACTTC.

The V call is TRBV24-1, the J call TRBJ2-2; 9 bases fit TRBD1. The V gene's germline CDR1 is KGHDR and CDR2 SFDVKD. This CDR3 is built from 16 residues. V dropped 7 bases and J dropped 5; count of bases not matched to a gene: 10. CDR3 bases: TGTGCCACCAGCGGATACAGGGGGCCGAGAACCGGGGAGCTGTTTTTT. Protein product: CATSGYRGPRTGELFF.

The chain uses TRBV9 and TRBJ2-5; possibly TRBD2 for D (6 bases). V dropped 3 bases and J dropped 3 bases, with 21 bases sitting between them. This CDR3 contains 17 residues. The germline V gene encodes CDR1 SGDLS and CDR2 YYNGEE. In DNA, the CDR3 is TGTGCCAGCAGCGCCGGAAGGAGGGACGGGCTGAAAGAGACCCAGTACTTC. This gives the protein CASSAGRRDGLKETQYF.

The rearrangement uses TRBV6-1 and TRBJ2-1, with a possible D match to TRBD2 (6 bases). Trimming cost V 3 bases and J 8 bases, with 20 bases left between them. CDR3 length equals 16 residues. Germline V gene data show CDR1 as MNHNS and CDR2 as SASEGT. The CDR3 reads CASSDAEARGGYEQFF. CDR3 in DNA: TGTGCCAGCAGTGACGCCGAGGCCCGTGGAGGGTATGAGCAGTTCTTC.

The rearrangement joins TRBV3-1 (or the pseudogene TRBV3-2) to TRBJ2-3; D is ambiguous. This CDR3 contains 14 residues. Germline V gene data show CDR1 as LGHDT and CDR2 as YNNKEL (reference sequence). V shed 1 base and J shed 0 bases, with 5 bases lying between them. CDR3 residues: CASSQVRSTDTQYF. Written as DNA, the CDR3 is TGTGCCAGCAGCCAAGTGAGGAGCACAGATACGCAGTATTTT.

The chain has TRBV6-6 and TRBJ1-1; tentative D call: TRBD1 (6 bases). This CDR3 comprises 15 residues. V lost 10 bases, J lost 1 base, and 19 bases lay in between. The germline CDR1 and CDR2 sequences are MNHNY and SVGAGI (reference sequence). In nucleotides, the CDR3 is TGTGCCACTCGCGGACAGTCTTATTCGAACACTGAAGCTTTCTTT. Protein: CATRGQSYSNTEAFF.

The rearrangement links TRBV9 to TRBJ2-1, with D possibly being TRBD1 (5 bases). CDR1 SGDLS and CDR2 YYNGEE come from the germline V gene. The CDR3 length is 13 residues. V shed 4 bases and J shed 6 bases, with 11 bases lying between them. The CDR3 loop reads CASSLDISNEQFF. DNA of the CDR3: TGTGCCAGCAGCCTGGACATAAGCAATGAGCAGTTCTTC.

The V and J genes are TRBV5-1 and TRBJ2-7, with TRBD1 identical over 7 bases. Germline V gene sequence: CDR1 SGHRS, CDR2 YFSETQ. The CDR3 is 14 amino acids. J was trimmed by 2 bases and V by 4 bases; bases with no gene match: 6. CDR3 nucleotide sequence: TGCGCCAGCAGCCTCCGGGACAGCGCCTACGAGCAGTACTTC. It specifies CASSLRDSAYEQYF.

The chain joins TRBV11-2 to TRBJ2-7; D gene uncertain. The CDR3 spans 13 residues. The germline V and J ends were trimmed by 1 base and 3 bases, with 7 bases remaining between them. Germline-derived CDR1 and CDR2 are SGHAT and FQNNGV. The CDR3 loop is CASSLGQVYEQYF. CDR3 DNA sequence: TGTGCCAGCAGCTTAGGGCAGGTCTACGAGCAGTACTTC.

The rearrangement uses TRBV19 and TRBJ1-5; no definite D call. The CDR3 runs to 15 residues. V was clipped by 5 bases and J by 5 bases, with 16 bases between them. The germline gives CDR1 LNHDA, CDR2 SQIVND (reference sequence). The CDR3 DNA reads TGTGCCAGTAGTCCAGACGGGCGGCGGGATCAGCCCCAGCATTTT. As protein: CASSPDGRRDQPQHF.

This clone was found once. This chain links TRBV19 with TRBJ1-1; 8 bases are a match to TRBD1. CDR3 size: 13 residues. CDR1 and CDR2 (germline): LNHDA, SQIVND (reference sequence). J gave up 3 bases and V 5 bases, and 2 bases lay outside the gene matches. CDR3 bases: TGTGCCAGTAGTTTACAGGGGGACACTGAAGCTTTCTTT. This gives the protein CASSLQGDTEAFF.

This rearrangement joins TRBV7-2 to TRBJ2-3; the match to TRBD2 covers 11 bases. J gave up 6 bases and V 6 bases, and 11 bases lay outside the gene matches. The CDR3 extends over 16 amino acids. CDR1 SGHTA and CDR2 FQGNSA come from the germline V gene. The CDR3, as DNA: TGTGCCAGCAGACCTAATAGCGGGGGGGCTGCCGATACGCAGTATTTT. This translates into CASRPNSGGAADTQYF.

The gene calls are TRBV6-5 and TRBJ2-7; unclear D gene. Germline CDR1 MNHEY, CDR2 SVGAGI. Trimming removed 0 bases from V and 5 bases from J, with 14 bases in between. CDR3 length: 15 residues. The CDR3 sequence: CASSYSILNSNEQYF. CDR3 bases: TGTGCCAGCAGTTACTCGATTCTGAACAGCAACGAGCAGTACTTC.

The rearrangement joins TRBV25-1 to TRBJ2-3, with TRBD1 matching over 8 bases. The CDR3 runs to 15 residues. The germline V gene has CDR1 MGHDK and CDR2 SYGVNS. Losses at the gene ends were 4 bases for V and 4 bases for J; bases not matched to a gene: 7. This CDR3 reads CASSAYRGEADTQYF. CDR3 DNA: TGTGCCAGCAGTGCCTACAGGGGGGAGGCAGATACGCAGTATTTT.

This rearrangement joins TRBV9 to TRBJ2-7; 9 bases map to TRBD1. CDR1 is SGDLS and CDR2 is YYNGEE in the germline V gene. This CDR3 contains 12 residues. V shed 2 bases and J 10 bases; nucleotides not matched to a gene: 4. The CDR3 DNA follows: TGTGCCAGCAGCGTCGGACAGGGGACACAGTACTTC. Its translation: CASSVGQGTQYF. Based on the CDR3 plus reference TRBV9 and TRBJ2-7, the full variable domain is DSGVTQTPKHLITATGQRVTLRCSPRSGDLSVYWYQQSLDQGLQFLIQYYNGEERAKGNILERFSAQQFPDLHSELNLSSLELGDSALYFCASSVGQGTQYFGPGTRLTVT.

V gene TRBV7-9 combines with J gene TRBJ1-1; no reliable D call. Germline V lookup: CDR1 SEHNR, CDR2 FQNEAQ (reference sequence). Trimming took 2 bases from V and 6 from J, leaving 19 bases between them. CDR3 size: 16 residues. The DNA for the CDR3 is TGTGCCAGCAGCTTATTCGGGGTTACGCTTTGGCCTGAAGCTTTCTTT. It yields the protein CASSLFGVTLWPEAFF.

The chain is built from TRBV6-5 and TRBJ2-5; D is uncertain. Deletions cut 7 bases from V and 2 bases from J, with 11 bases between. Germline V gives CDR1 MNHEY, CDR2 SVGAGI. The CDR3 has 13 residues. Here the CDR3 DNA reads TGTGCCAGCAAGCTAGTCTATCAAGAGACCCAGTACTTC. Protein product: CASKLVYQETQYF.

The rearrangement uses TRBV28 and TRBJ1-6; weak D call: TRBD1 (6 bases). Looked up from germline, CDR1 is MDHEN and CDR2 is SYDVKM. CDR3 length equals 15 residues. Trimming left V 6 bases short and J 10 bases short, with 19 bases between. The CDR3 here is CASRKLYRVGSPLHF. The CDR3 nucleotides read TGTGCCAGCAGGAAATTATACAGGGTTGGATCACCCCTCCACTTT.

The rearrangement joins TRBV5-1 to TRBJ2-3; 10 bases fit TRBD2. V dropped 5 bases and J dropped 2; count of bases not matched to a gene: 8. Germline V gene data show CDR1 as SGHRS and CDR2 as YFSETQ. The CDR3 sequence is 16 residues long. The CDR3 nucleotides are TGCGCCAGCAGTTCCAATAGCGGGGGGCCCACAGATACGCAGTATTTT. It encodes CASSSNSGGPTDTQYF.

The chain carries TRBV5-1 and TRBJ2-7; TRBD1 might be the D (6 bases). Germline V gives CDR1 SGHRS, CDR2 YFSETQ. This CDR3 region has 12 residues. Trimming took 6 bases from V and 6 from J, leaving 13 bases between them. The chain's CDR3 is CASTIDRSEQYF. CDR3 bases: TGCGCCAGCACGATTGACAGGTCCGAGCAGTACTTC.

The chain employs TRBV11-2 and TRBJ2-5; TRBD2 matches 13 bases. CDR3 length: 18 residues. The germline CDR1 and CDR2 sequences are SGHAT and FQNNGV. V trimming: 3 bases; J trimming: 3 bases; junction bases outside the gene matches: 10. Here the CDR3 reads CASSFRVTSGGTKETQYF. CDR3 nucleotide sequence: TGTGCCAGCAGCTTTAGGGTGACTAGCGGGGGGACCAAAGAGACCCAGTACTTC.

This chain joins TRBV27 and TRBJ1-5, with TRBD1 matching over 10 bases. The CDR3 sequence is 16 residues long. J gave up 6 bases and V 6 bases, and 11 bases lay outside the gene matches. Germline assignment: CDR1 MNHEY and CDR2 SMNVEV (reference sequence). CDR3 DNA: TGTGCCAGCAGAGCGGGGACAGGGGATTCTTTTCAGCCCCAGCATTTT. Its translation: CASRAGTGDSFQPQHF.

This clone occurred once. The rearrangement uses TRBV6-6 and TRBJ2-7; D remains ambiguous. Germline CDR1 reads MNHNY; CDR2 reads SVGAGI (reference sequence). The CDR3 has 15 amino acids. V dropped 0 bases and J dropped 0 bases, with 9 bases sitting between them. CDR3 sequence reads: CASSYSNAISYEQYF. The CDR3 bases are TGTGCCAGCAGTTACTCGAATGCTATCTCCTACGAGCAGTACTTC.

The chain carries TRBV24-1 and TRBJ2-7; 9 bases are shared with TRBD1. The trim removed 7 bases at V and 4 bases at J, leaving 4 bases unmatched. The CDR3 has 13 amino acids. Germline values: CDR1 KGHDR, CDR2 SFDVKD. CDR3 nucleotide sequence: TGTGCCACCAGCACAGGGGGCGGGTACGAGCAGTACTTC. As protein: CATSTGGGYEQYF.

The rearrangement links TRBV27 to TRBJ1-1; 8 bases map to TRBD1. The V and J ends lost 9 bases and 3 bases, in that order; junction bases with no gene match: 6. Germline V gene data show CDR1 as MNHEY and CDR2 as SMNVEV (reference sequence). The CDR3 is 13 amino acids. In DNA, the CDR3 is TGTGCCAGTGCTCTCAGGGGGCACACTGAAGCTTTCTTT. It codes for CASALRGHTEAFF.

CDR3 sequence reads: CASSGTGKNEQFF. CDR3 nucleotides: TGCGCCAGCAGTGGTACAGGGAAGAATGAGCAGTTCTTC. The rearrangement joins TRBV10-1 to TRBJ2-1, with D possibly being TRBD1 (6 bases). This CDR3 is built from 13 residues. Per the germline V gene, CDR1 is WNHNN and CDR2 is SYGVQD (reference sequence). V lost 4 bases to trimming and J lost 7 bases, with 11 bases between them.